This T cell receptor beta chain was sequenced in a study of CD8 T cells in ankylosing spondylitis. V lost 1 base, J lost 2 bases, and 4 bases lay in between. Germline-derived CDR1 and CDR2 are SGHDT and YYEEEE. The CDR3 contains 12 residues. TCRdb called the 5' RACE reads again in MiXCR, with one record for every CDR3 protein. The sample has hundreds of thousands of distinct CDR3 sequences; 30% to 40% are singletons. Sample: blood, either unsorted or a sorted T cell fraction (not recorded which). This receptor was taken from a male donor with ankylosing spondylitis or in good health (not recorded which). The chain links TRBV5-6 to TRBJ2-7; no definite D call. The DNA for the CDR3 is TGTGCCAGCAGCTTGACAACCTACGAGCAGTACTTC. It translates to CASSLTTYEQYF. Full variable domain (outside the CDR3, taken from reference TRBV5-6 and TRBJ2-7): DAGVTQSPTHLIKTRGQQVTLRCSPKSGHDTVSWYQQALGQGPQFIFQYYEEEERQRGNFPDRFSGHQFPNYSSELNVNALLLGDSALYLCASSLTTYEQYFGPGTRLTVT.